This is a list of T cell receptor beta chains from one sample in a study of Ad26.COV2.S vaccination and SARS-CoV-2 variants. Libraries were prepared by immunoSEQ multiplex PCR; TCRdb keeps only in-frame clonotypes and omits some of them. Of hundreds of thousands of clones listed, roughly 91% are singletons. Sequencing used peripheral blood, obtained in a trial of Ad26.COV2.S vaccine versus placebo. These receptors were obtained from a person between 18 and 60 years old who received the Ad26.COV2.S COVID-19 vaccine or a placebo. Both conserved end residues are part of each CDR3. D genes are given only for firm matches. Some rows have no size entry. The others give once, few or many, or a class for an expanded clone.

V	size	D	J	CDR3	DNA
TRBV3-1/TRBV3-2	-	-	TRBJ1-1	CASKPEQGIEAFF	TGTGCCAGCAAACCCGAGCAGGGGATTGAAGCTTTCTTT
TRBV14	once	-	TRBJ1-2	CASSQAQYRSGTYIYF	TGTGCCAGCAGCCAAGCTCAATACCGGAGCGGGACTTATATATACTTC
TRBV30	-	TRBD1	TRBJ2-7	CAWSIGQDSYEQYF	TGTGCCTGGAGTATAGGACAGGACTCCTACGAGCAGTACTTC
TRBV9	-	-	TRBJ2-7	CASSTNFYEQYF	TGTGCCAGCAGCACCAACTTCTACGAGCAGTACTTC
TRBV10-3	-	-	TRBJ1-6	CAISAGSSYNSPLHF	TGTGCCATCAGTGCGGGTAGCTCCTATAATTCACCCCTCCACTTT
TRBV5-6	-	TRBD1	TRBJ1-6	CASSSGTVYNSPLHF	TGTGCCAGCAGTTCCGGGACAGTGTATAATTCACCCCTCCACTTT
TRBV12-3/TRBV12-4	-	-	TRBJ1-5	CASSLDRNQPQHF	TGTGCCAGCAGTTTAGACAGAAATCAGCCCCAGCATTTT
TRBV5-4	-	-	TRBJ1-2	CASSLTGPLGLGYTF	TGTGCCAGCAGCTTGACAGGCCCACTGGGGTTAGGTTACACCTTC
TRBV5-1	-	-	TRBJ1-1	CASSLTGRNTEAFF	TGCGCCAGCAGCTTGACGGGGAGGAACACTGAAGCTTTCTTT
TRBV7-3	-	TRBD2	TRBJ2-5	CASSLLGTSRGGRETQYF	TGTGCCAGCAGCCTCCTGGGGACTAGCCGGGGAGGGAGGGAGACCCAGTACTTC
TRBV7-6	-	-	TRBJ1-6	CASSSSGGSYNSPLHF	TGTGCCAGCAGCTCTTCGGGGGGTTCCTATAATTCACCCCTCCACTTT
TRBV7-9	-	-	TRBJ1-1	CASSLGAVPEAFF	TGTGCCAGCAGCTTAGGGGCAGTCCCTGAAGCTTTCTTT
TRBV6-2/TRBV6-3	-	-	TRBJ2-3	CASTPRGLTDTQYF	TGTGCCAGCACCCCACGAGGGCTCACAGATACGCAGTATTTT
TRBV2	-	-	TRBJ1-2	CASGGDGSYGYTF	TGTGCCAGCGGGGGGGACGGAAGCTATGGCTACACCTTC
TRBV12-3/TRBV12-4	-	-	TRBJ2-2	CASSRDGTGELFF	TGTGCCAGCAGTAGAGACGGCACCGGGGAGCTGTTTTTT
TRBV7-9	-	-	TRBJ2-2	CASSPLAAVTGELFF	TGTGCCAGCAGCCCATTAGCGGCGGTCACCGGGGAGCTGTTTTTT
TRBV27	-	-	TRBJ2-4	CASSPEGFGIQYF	TGTGCCAGCAGCCCCGAAGGGTTCGGCATTCAGTACTTC
TRBV19	few	TRBD1	TRBJ1-6	CASSTQGNNSPLHF	TGTGCCAGTAGTACACAGGGGAATAATTCACCCCTCCACTTT
TRBV6-5	-	TRBD2	TRBJ2-1	CASSRSGGADEQFF	TGTGCCAGCAGTCGTAGCGGGGGGGCGGATGAGCAGTTCTTC
TRBV6-5	-	TRBD1	TRBJ1-2	CASSYRGQGKDYGYTF	TGTGCCAGCAGTTATCGCGGACAGGGGAAGGACTATGGCTACACCTTC
TRBV5-1	-	-	TRBJ1-3	CASSSTDPGNTIYF	TGCGCCAGCAGCTCGACCGACCCGGGAAACACCATATATTTT
TRBV19	-	-	TRBJ1-5	CASSIVGQPQHF	TGTGCCAGTAGTATAGTTGGTCAGCCCCAGCATTTT
TRBV28	-	-	TRBJ1-6	CASSRRGASPLHF	TGTGCCAGCAGTCGTAGGGGTGCTTCACCCCTCCACTTT
TRBV5-5	-	TRBD1	TRBJ1-5	CASSERTGASNQPQHF	TGTGCCAGCAGCGAACGGACAGGGGCTAGCAATCAGCCCCAGCATTTT
TRBV7-9	-	-	TRBJ1-2	CASSLGSFYGYTF	TGTGCCAGCAGCTTAGGTAGTTTCTATGGCTACACCTTC
TRBV27	-	-	TRBJ2-5	CASSAGQWGETQYF	TGTGCCAGCAGTGCGGGACAGTGGGGAGAGACCCAGTACTTC
TRBV27	-	-	TRBJ1-5	CASSWGPNQPQHF	TGTGCCAGCAGTTGGGGTCCAAATCAGCCCCAGCATTTT
TRBV9	-	-	TRBJ2-2	CASSVRAEMNTGELFF	TGTGCCAGCAGCGTCAGGGCGGAGATGAACACCGGGGAGCTGTTTTTT
TRBV15	-	TRBD1	TRBJ1-1	CATSRGNGQGITEAFF	TGTGCCACCAGCAGAGGCAACGGACAGGGGATAACTGAAGCTTTCTTT
TRBV5-1	-	-	TRBJ2-4	CASSLEGTRDIQYF	TGCGCCAGCAGCTTGGAGGGGACGCGGGACATTCAGTACTTC
TRBV19	-	-	TRBJ1-6	CASSIGRQRNSPLHF	TGTGCCAGTAGTATAGGTAGACAGAGGAATTCACCCCTCCACTTT
TRBV10-3	once	TRBD1	TRBJ1-1	CAISDRTGGRNTEAFF	TGTGCCATCAGTGATAGGACAGGGGGCCGGAACACTGAAGCTTTCTTT
TRBV6-2/TRBV6-3	-	-	TRBJ2-2	CASSYSDANTGELFF	TGTGCCAGCAGTTACTCAGACGCGAACACCGGGGAGCTGTTTTTT
TRBV7-3	-	TRBD2	TRBJ2-1	CASSLTAGGLNNEQFF	TGTGCCAGCAGCTTAACAGCGGGGGGACTAAACAATGAGCAGTTCTTC
TRBV27	-	-	TRBJ1-2	CASGEGDHYGYTF	TGTGCCAGTGGTGAGGGGGACCACTATGGCTACACCTTC
TRBV6-2/TRBV6-3	-	-	TRBJ1-5	CASSYFAPKAGRNQPQHF	TGTGCCAGCAGTTACTTTGCCCCAAAGGCAGGGCGCAATCAGCCCCAGCATTTT
TRBV7-9	-	TRBD1	TRBJ2-1	CASTHPGQGSVEQFF	TGTGCCAGCACCCACCCGGGACAGGGATCTGTTGAGCAGTTCTTC
TRBV19	-	-	TRBJ2-2	CASSRQANTGELFF	TGTGCCAGTAGTAGGCAGGCGAACACCGGGGAGCTGTTTTTT
TRBV11-2	-	-	TRBJ2-7	CASSPGGYEQYF	TGTGCCAGCAGCCCCGGGGGATACGAGCAGTACTTC
TRBV7-2	-	-	TRBJ2-7	CASSSKPSAYEQYF	TGTGCCAGCAGCTCGAAGCCCTCAGCTTACGAGCAGTACTTC
TRBV9	once	-	TRBJ1-2	CASSVDSYSANYGYTF	TGTGCCAGCAGCGTAGACAGTTACTCAGCTAACTATGGCTACACCTTC